This T cell receptor (beta chain) is drawn from a study of identical twins. Findings and limits, study-wide: Analyses of zero insertions could, in part, be confounded by invariant MAIT and iNKT cells. Low generation-probability sequences were in excess among twin-shared out-of-frame alpha sequences.

For this clonotype: Its target is unknown.

TCRdb independently ran MiXCR on the 5' RACE reads; one entry per CDR3 protein. The data hold 650,000 to 750,000 distinct CDR3 sequences, with 21% observed a single time. This sample was also put to use in a study of T cells expressing NK-cell markers.

Source material: PBMCs. The clonotype originates from a woman under 30 in good health.

DNA for the CDR3: TGTGCCAGCAGCCAAGACGGGACGGATGGAAACACCATATATTTT. Its translation is CASSQDGTDGNTIYF. The chain carries TRBV3-1 and TRBJ1-3; tentative D call: TRBD1 (5 bases). Trimming shortened V by 0 bases and J by 3 bases, and 9 bases separated the two germline ends. This CDR3 region has 15 residues. Germline V lookup: CDR1 LGHDT, CDR2 YNNKEL (reference sequence).